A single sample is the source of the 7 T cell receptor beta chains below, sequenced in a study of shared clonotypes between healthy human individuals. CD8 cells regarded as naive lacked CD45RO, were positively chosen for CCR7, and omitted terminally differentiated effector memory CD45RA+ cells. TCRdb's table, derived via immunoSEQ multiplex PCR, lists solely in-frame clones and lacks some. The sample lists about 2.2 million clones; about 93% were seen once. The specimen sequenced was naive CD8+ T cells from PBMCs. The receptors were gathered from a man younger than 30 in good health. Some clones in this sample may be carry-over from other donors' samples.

CDR3 sequence: CASSLTGASPLHF. In nucleotides, the CDR3 is TGCGCCAGCAGCTTAACAGGGGCCTCACCCCTCCACTTT. The J gene is TRBJ1-6, the V gene TRBV5-1, with 7 bases identical to TRBD1. From germline, CDR1 is SGHRS and CDR2 YFSETQ. Germline trimming cut 2 bases from V and 10 bases from J; bases unmatched to any gene: 3. This CDR3 region has 13 residues.

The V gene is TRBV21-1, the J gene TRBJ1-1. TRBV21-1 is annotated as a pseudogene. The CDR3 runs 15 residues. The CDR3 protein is CASSNFGNQRTEAFF. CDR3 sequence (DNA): TGTGCCAGCAGCAACTTCGGAAACCAGAGGACTGAAGCTTTCTTT.

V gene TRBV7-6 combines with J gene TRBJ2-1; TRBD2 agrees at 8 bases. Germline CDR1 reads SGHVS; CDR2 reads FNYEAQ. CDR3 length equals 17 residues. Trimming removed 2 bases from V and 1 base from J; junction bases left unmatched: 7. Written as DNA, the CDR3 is TGTGCCAGCAGCTTATTGAGTAGCGGGGAGTCCTACAATGAGCAGTTCTTC. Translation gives CASSLLSSGESYNEQFF.

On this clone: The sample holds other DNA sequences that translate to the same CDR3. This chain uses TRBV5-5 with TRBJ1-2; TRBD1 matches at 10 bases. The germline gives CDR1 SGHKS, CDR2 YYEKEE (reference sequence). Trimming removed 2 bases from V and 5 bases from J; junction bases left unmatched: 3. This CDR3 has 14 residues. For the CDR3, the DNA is TGTGCCAGCAGCTTCGGGACAGGGGAATATGGCTACACCTTC. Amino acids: CASSFGTGEYGYTF.

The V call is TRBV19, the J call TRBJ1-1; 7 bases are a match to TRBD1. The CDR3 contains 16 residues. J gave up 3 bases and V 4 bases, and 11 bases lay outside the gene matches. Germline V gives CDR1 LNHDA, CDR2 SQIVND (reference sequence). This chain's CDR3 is CASSTFHTGADTEAFF. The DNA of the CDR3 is TGTGCCAGTAGTACCTTCCATACAGGGGCCGACACTGAAGCTTTCTTT.

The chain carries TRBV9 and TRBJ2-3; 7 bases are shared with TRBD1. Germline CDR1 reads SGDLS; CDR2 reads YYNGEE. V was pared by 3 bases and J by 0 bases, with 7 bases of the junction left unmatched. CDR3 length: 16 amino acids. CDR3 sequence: CASSAPRDRSTDTQYF. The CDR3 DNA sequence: TGTGCCAGCAGCGCGCCCCGGGACAGAAGCACAGATACGCAGTATTTT.

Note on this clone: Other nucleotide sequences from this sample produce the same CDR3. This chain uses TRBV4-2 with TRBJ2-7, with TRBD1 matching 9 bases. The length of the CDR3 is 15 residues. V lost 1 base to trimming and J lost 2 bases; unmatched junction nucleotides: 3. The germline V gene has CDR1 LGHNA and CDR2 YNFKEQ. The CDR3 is CASSQGGQGAYEQYF. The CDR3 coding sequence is TGTGCCAGCAGCCAAGGGGGACAGGGAGCCTACGAGCAGTACTTC.